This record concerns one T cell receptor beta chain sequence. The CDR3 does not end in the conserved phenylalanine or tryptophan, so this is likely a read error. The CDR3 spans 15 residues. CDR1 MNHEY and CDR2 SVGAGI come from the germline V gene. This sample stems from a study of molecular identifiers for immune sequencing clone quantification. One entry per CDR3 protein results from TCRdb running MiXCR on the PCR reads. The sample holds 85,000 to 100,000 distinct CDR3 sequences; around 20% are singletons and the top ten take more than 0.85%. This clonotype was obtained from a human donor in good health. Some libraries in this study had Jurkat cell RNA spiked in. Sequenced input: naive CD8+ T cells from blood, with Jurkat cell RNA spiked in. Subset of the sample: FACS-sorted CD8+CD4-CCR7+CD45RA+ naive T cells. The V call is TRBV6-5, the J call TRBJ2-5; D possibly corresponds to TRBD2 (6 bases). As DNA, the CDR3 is TGTGCCAGTAGTTACTCCGGGGACGGGGGAGAGACCCAGTACCTC. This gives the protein CASSYSGDGGETQYL.